A single sample is the source of the 10 T cell receptor beta chains below, sequenced in a study of early T cells in non-severe SARS-CoV-2 infection. One entry per CDR3 protein, called by TCRdb with MiXCR from the 5' RACE reads. The sample has 80,000 or so distinct CDR3 sequences; 11% to 15% are singletons. Sequences were obtained from whole blood. These receptors all stem from an adult who was a healthcare worker with PCR-confirmed SARS-CoV-2 infection or an uninfected control (not recorded which).

This clonotype was seen repeatedly, ten times or more. The genes are TRBV20-1 and TRBJ2-5; a weak D match, TRBD2 (5 bases). CDR3 length: 11 amino acids. CDR1 and CDR2 from the germline V gene are DFQATT and SNEGSKA (reference sequence). Trimming stripped 4 bases from V and 5 bases from J, with 8 bases between. This CDR3 reads CSATRGETQYF. In DNA, the CDR3 is TGCAGTGCTACAAGAGGGGAGACCCAGTACTTC.

CDR3 loop: CASRLVATGRRERGSTDTQYF. Here the CDR3 DNA reads TGTGCAAGTCGCTTAGTTGCAACAGGGCGACGGGAGCGGGGGAGCACAGATACGCAGTATTTT. The chain combines TRBV12-2 with TRBJ2-3; TRBD1 is the table's D call, not checked against the DNA. TRBV12-2 is tagged as a pseudogene. CDR3 length: 21 residues.

This sequence joins TRBV19 and TRBJ2-6; D perhaps matches TRBD1 (5 bases). The CDR3 runs to 15 residues. Germline CDR1 and CDR2: LNHDA and SQIVND (reference sequence). Trimming took 3 bases from V and 15 from J, leaving 21 bases between them. CDR3 residues: CASSIPSSGANALTF. The CDR3 DNA follows: TGTGCCAGTAGTATCCCCAGCTCTGGGGCCAATGCCCTGACTTTC. Variable domain in full (rest from reference TRBV19 and TRBJ2-6): DGGITQSPKYLFRKEGQNVTLSCEQNLNHDAMYWYRQDPGQGLRLIYYSQIVNDFQKGDIAEGYSVSREKKESFPLTVTSAQKNPTAFYLCASSIPSSGANALTFGAGSRLTVL.

This clonotype came up a few times. The chain is built from TRBV29-1 and TRBJ2-2; possible D gene TRBD2, 6 bases. The germline V gene has CDR1 SQVTM and CDR2 ANQGSEA. This CDR3 is built from 15 residues. V dropped 3 bases and J dropped 0 bases, with 11 bases sitting between them. DNA for the CDR3: TGCAGCGTTGAGGCCGGGACTTCGAACACCGGGGAGCTGTTTTTT. Its translation is CSVEAGTSNTGELFF.

This clonotype was seen only a few times. DNA of the CDR3: TGTGCCAGCAGCTCCACGCCACAACATACGCAGTATTTT. This sequence encodes CASSSTPQHTQYF. The chain has TRBV4-2 and TRBJ2-3; D gene unclear. The V and J ends lost 5 bases and 7 bases respectively, with 13 bases between them. This CDR3 has 13 residues. Germline CDR1 and CDR2: LGHNA and YNFKEQ.

The rearrangement uses TRBV28 and TRBJ2-7; D may be TRBD2 (6 bases). V lost 6 bases to trimming and J lost 2 bases, with 14 bases between them. CDR3 length equals 14 residues. Germline loops: CDR1 MDHEN, CDR2 SYDVKM. The CDR3 region is CASSGTGLTYEQYF. Here the CDR3 DNA reads TGTGCCAGCAGCGGGACGGGACTTACCTACGAGCAGTACTTC.

This clonotype has a handful of counts. The V and J genes are TRBV28 and TRBJ2-6; possible D gene TRBD1, 5 bases. Looked up from germline, CDR1 is MDHEN and CDR2 is SYDVKM. The CDR3 totals 15 residues. V lost 2 bases, J lost 6 bases, and 11 bases lay in between. CDR3 residues: CASSLAGLEANVLTF. The CDR3 nucleotides are TGTGCCAGCAGTTTAGCAGGGCTTGAGGCCAACGTCCTGACTTTC.

This rearrangement joins TRBV6-2 or TRBV6-3 to TRBJ2-2; no reliable D call. The V end was cut by 4 bases, the J end by 2 bases, with 11 bases between. The germline V gene encodes CDR1 MNHEY and CDR2 SVGEGT. The CDR3 is 15 residues long. The CDR3 region is CASSLAGPNTGELFF. CDR3 DNA sequence: TGTGCCAGCAGTTTAGCCGGACCTAACACCGGGGAGCTGTTTTTT.

This clonotype was found a few times. The chain has TRBV7-9 and TRBJ2-7; D is uncertain. Deletions cut 5 bases from V and 4 bases from J, with 18 bases between. Germline CDR1 reads SEHNR; CDR2 reads FQNEAQ (reference sequence). The CDR3 runs to 15 residues. The CDR3 DNA reads TGTGCCAGCAGCCCATCATCGGCTAGGTCTTACGAGCAGTACTTC. Translating gives CASSPSSARSYEQYF.

The chain is built from TRBV12-3 or TRBV12-4 and TRBJ1-2; no clear D. CDR3 length: 16 residues. The V and J ends lost 6 bases and 4 bases respectively, with 21 bases between them. CDR3 coding DNA: TGTGCCAGCAGAACGACCCCCCCCGGTCCGGGCTATGGCTACACCTTC. This gives the protein CASRTTPPGPGYGYTF.